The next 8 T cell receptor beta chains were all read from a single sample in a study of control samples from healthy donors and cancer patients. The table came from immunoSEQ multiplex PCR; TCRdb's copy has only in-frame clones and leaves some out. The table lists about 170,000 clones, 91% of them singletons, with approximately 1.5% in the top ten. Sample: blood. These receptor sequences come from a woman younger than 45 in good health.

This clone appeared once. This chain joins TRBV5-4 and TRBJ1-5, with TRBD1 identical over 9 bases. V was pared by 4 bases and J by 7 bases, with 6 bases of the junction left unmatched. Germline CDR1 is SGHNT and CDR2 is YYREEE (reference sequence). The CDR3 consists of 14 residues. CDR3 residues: CASSIQGAGQPQHF. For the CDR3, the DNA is TGTGCCAGCAGCATACAGGGGGCCGGGCAGCCCCAGCATTTT.

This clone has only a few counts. CDR3 nucleotide sequence: TGCGCCAGCAGCCCTGGGACTAGCGGGGGGTACAATGAGCAGTTCTTC. Translating gives CASSPGTSGGYNEQFF. The V gene is TRBV5-1, the J gene TRBJ2-1, with 15 bases that match TRBD2. The CDR3 covers 16 residues. With 4 bases clipped from V and 4 bases from J, the junction kept 3 bases outside the gene matches. Germline V gene sequence: CDR1 SGHRS, CDR2 YFSETQ.

CDR3 DNA sequence: TGTGCCAGCAGCCCCCGACAGGGGGCGAACACTGAAGCTTTCTTT. Protein product: CASSPRQGANTEAFF. The chain links TRBV7-6 to TRBJ1-1; TRBD1 matches 10 bases. From germline, CDR1 is SGHVS and CDR2 FNYEAQ. The V gene end was trimmed by 5 bases and the J gene end by 1 base; junction bases not matched to a gene: 4. The CDR3 length is 15 residues.

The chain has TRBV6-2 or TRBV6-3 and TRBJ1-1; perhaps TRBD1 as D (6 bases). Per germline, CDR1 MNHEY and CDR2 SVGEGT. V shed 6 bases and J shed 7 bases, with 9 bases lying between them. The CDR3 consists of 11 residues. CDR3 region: CASSLGGEAFF. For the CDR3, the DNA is TGTGCCAGCAGCCTAGGGGGTGAAGCTTTCTTT.

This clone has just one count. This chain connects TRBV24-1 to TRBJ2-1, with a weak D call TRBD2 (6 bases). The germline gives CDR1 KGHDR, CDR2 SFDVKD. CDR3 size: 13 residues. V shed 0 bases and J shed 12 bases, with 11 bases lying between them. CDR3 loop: CATSDLTVGGQFF. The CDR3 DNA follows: TGTGCCACCAGTGATTTGACGGTGGGGGGGCAGTTCTTC.

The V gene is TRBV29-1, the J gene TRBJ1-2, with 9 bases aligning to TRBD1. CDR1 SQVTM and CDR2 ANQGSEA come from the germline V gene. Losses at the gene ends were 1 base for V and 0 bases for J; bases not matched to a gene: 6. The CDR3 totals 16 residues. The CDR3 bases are TGCAGCGTTGAAGGGTTGCGGACAGGGGCTAACTATGGCTACACCTTC. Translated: CSVEGLRTGANYGYTF.

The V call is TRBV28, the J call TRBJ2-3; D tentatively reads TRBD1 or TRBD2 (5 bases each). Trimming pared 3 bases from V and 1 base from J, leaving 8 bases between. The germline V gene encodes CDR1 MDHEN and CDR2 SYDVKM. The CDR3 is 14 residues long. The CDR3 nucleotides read TGTGCCAGCAGTTTGGGGGTCGGCACAGATACGCAGTATTTT. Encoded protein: CASSLGVGTDTQYF. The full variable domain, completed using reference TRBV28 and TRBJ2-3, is DVKVTQSSRYLVKRTGEKVFLECVQDMDHENMFWYRQDPGLGLRLIYFSYDVKMKEKGDIPEGYSVSREKKERFSLILESASTNQTSMYLCASSLGVGTDTQYFGPGTRLTVL.

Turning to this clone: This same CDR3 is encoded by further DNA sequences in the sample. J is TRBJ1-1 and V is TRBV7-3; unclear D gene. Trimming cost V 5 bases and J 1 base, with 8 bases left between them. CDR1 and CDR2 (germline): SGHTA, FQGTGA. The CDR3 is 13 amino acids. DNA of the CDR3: TGTGCCAGCAGCCCCACACCGAACACTGAAGCTTTCTTT. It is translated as CASSPTPNTEAFF.